This T cell receptor (beta chain) appears in the sequencing data of a study of cytomegalovirus exposure and HLA in healthy donors (dated by TCRdb to 2017 to 2019). Background for the entire study: In an earlier analysis of roughly 500 of the donors, 250 to 300 Gb of sequence data and some 100 million unique TCR beta sequences from about 179 million T cells were reported. Roughly 5 DR-DQ haplotypes were handled as single units for association and clustering, since linkage in the cohort was strong. Every repertoire in the discovery cohort had been generated on one and the same sequencing platform. High-throughput TCR immunosequencing, statistical association of individual TCRs with disease status, and machine learning were combined to predict cytomegalovirus infection status. Donor age, sex, ethnicity and CMV serostatus were collected together with the repertoire data. An earlier analysis of around 540 of the donors applied high-throughput TCR beta sequencing to assess whether each TCR beta V gene segment acted as functional or pseudogenic. Roughly 320 gigabases of sequencing data and around 80 million unique TCR sequences made up an early release that covered approximately 650 HLA-typed donors. Among around 400 genotyped donors of the cohort, an average of approximately 240,000 unique TCR beta nucleotide sequences was sequenced per donor, of which about 18% were non-productive. The T cell repertoires of about 700 subjects were profiled by immunosequencing and related to cytomegalovirus serostatus. Along with the roughly 700-subject first cohort, a separate validation cohort of 120 different subjects was used. The study aimed to test whether cataloging public T cell receptors could reveal signatures of past pathogen exposure. Of the approximately 400 genotyped donors, approximately 80% fell in the genetic ancestry cluster associated with self-reported Caucasian donors. A later analysis re-examined previously published TCR beta repertoires from just over 650 donors and added high-resolution HLA genotyping to investigate patterns of TCR occurrence. HLA typing covered class I and class II loci at four-digit resolution. The later analysis used no new phenotypic data to find candidate immune exposures, relying instead on TCR beta sequences and their occurrence across donors. Typing coverage varied by locus: about 629-630 donors for A, B, C, DRB1 and DQB1; some 520 for DQA1; nearly 610 for DPA1; fewer than 480 for DPB1. A later genetic analysis used genome-wide SNP genotypes for about three fifths of the 666 donors, treating that subset as a discovery cohort.

Taken from cysteine to phenylalanine, the CDR3 has 17 residues. Just the 51-base CDR3 DNA is kept, in frame starting at base 1. The junction shows trimming of 0 bases on V and 4 bases on J, and the gene matches do not reach 5 bases of it. CDR1 and CDR2 are read off the germline V gene (reference sequence) as SEHNR and FQNEAQ. Library preparation was by the immunoSEQ multiplex PCR assay. For the multiplex PCR, a mixture combining 60 forward primers for TCR Vbeta segments and 13 reverse primers for TCR Jbeta segments was used. A multiplex PCR assay on genomic DNA amplified the CDR3 region of rearranged TCR beta genes. The amplified TCR beta libraries were sequenced on the Illumina HiSeq System as 87-base-pair reads. Per the source publication's procedure: In a later analysis, tens of millions of unique TCR beta chains were counted across the 500 to 850 repertoires, and around 10 million of these chains were shared by at least two donors. Raw reads were error-corrected and collapsed into unique sequences with a nearest-neighbor algorithm that merged closely related sequences to remove PCR and sequencing errors. V, D and J gene segments were assigned by aligning CDR3 sequences to IMGT reference sequences. For a sequence to be retained, a match of at least six nucleotides was required to both a V gene segment and a J gene segment. A rearrangement counted as productive if the CDR3 had no stop codons and remained in frame with V and J, and every other rearrangement counted as non-productive. Following IMGT convention, CDR3 was defined as the stretch from the second conserved V-encoded cysteine up to the conserved J-encoded phenylalanine. In an earlier analysis of approximately 500 of the donors, sequences lacking an unambiguous match to a single V gene segment were excluded. An earlier analysis of fewer than 750 of the donors classified V segments as functional when productive rearrangements were above 56.7% and as segregating when the standard deviation between donors was above 5%. A statistical classification framework was developed to diagnose cytomegalovirus status using the catalog of TCR beta chain sequences. V and J gene assignment, in a later analysis, came from comparing TCR nucleotide sequences with IMGT/GENE-DB human TR gene sequences. The TCRdist pipeline was used in a later analysis to assign CDR3 sequences and most-parsimonious VDJ recombination scenarios. In a later analysis, each TCR beta chain was defined by its CDR3 amino acid sequence together with its V-gene family, and reads without a unique V-gene family were excluded. In a later analysis, approximately 590 highly shared, low-generation-probability nucleotide sequences were removed to address suspected cross-contamination and a sequencing artifact. In a later analysis, a clonal expansion index for each public chain was calculated from normalized within-repertoire ranks of inferred template counts. In a later analysis, generation probabilities were computed using a VDJ recombination model fitted to out-of-frame rearrangements, and the results were checked against IGoR. In a later analysis, hypergeometric tests were used to score TCR-TCR, TCR-HLA and TCR-CMV co-occurrence, with a repertoire-size bias correction applied to TCR pairs. A later analysis estimated false discovery rates by permuting HLA or CMV assignments 20 times. In a later analysis, co-occurring TCRs were grouped using DBSCAN, with TCRdist sequence similarity added in when clustering inside HLA-allele-positive subsets. Repertoires with fewer than 30,000 or more than 120,000 public chains, plus five repertoires with anomalous nucleotide sharing, were excluded from co-occurrence clustering. In its TCRdb copy, this immuneACCESS table keeps in-frame sequences only and misses some clones. Where compared with another copy, unresolved V genes explain less than half of these, and the others have no known cause. From that table come the V and J calls and clone size; the DNA was used to work out D and trimming. Present in this sample are over 250,000 clones, 80% to 90% of which were seen just once. The ten largest make up roughly 4% of the sample.

Study-wide conclusions, independent of this receptor: Roughly uniform sequencing depth across donors was assumed in presence/absence analyses, although this assumption may not hold. Assigning TCR associations to individual alleles was difficult when HLA alleles, especially DR and DQ, strongly co-occurred. Broadly in line with IMGT annotations, most TCR beta V segments showed up in productive rearrangements about 90% or about 30% of the time in an earlier analysis of several hundred of the donors. For the cohort, immune exposure information was limited to CMV serostatus. Because HLA typing was missing for some donors at each locus, association tests included only the typed subset. A further reported finding was that TCR beta sequences accurately predicted the HLA-A and HLA-B alleles for most subjects in the first cohort. A total of about 180 TCR beta chains were listed by the study as associated with cytomegalovirus. The cohort was sequenced for TCR beta chains only, and without alpha or paired-chain data the features that could be detected were limited. The classifier was reported to diagnose cytomegalovirus status with high specificity and sensitivity in both the original cohort and the validation cohort. In a later analysis, TCR association rates were found to vary across HLA loci, with the most associated TCRs seen for DRB1 alleles and the fewest for HLA-C alleles. Because counts were too low, seventeen rarely observed V segments, including chromosome 9 orphons, were excluded from the earlier analysis of 587 of the donors. According to a later genetic analysis, donors in an Asian-associated ancestry cluster had fewer N-insertions in productive TCRs than the approximately 650-donor mean. An association between a missense DCLRE1C variant and V-gene and J-gene trimming of TCR beta chains was found in a later genetic analysis and replicated in an independent cohort. In a later analysis, HLA-associated TCR beta chains showed more clonal expansion and lower generation probabilities than non-associated chains that were equally common. At a false discovery rate of 0.05, a later analysis linked around 17,000 TCR beta sequences to specific HLA alleles. Linkage disequilibrium might explain the correlated functional status among segregating V segments, but an unknown experimental factor could not be ruled out. The authors suggested that the approach could potentially be extended to other disease states and immunological phenotypes. In a later analysis, several top co-occurrence clusters were reported to appear linked to parvovirus B19, influenza, CMV and Epstein-Barr virus. Some IMGT-functional V segments, including TRBV6-2 and TRBV6-3, could not be distinguished by the 87-base-pair reads and were therefore excluded. A few of the identified cytomegalovirus-associated TCR beta chains were confirmed in vitro to be specific for cytomegalovirus antigens. A cluster of highly shared sequence variants was judged likely to be a technical artifact of the sequencing pipeline. Most CMV-associated TCR beta chains appeared to be HLA-restricted in a later analysis, and the HLA associations seemed to be driven largely by CMV exposure. Most TCR sequences were observed very rarely across donors, whereas some public TCRs were present in many individuals.

The cohort consisted of 650 to 700 healthy bone marrow donors. Cohort members were all nominally healthy when sampled, although unrecorded immune exposures were likely present. The donor was CMV seropositive and was included in the group of 250 to 300 seropositive cohort members. A peripheral blood sample was provided by each donor, and peripheral blood mononuclear cells were used for TCR beta sequencing. Genomic DNA was extracted from the blood cell samples with the Qiagen DNeasy Blood Extraction Kit. Worth noting for this clone: Its target antigen remains unknown. No per-base quality is available; no much larger clone lies one base away.

This sequence originates from a man in his forties or fifties in good health and CMV-seropositive. The sample consisted of PBMCs. The chain is made from TRBV7-9 and TRBJ2-1, and 11 junctional nucleotides match TRBD2. The CDR3 has the sequence CASSLAGTSGGYNEQFF. The DNA is as follows: TGTGCCAGCAGCTTAGCTGGGACTAGCGGAGGATACAATGAGCAGTTCTTC.